The present TCR beta chain was sequenced within a study of cytomegalovirus exposure and HLA in healthy donors. General study findings and limits: Later analysis identified several of the most significant clusters that appeared linked to common viral pathogens. Productive rates of about 87% or about 30% were seen for most TCR beta V segments in an earlier analysis. Some V segments, TRBV6-2 and TRBV6-3 among them, were indistinguishable and were therefore excluded.

Per the germline V gene, CDR1 is SGHVS and CDR2 is FNYEAQ. The CDR3 loop spans 15 amino acids. The V gene end was trimmed by 5 bases and the J gene end by 1 base; junction bases not matched to a gene: 5. Primers: 60 Vbeta forward and 13 Jbeta reverse. Original methodology: Later analysis identified tens of millions of unique TCR beta chains, approximately 11 million shared. The data were produced by immunoSEQ multiplex PCR, yet TCRdb's version contains in-frame clones alone and is incomplete. For V, J and clone size, that table is used; D and trimming come from the DNA. The table includes about 180,000 clones, approximately 80% detected once. A note on this clone: Its antigen is unidentified.

The TCR comes from a woman in her fifties or sixties in good health and CMV-seronegative. The material sequenced was PBMCs. This rearrangement joins TRBV7-6 to TRBJ2-5; 9 bases are a match to TRBD1. The CDR3 DNA follows: TGTGCCAGCAGCCGCGGGACAGGGATCCAAGAGACCCAGTACTTC. The encoded protein is CASSRGTGIQETQYF.